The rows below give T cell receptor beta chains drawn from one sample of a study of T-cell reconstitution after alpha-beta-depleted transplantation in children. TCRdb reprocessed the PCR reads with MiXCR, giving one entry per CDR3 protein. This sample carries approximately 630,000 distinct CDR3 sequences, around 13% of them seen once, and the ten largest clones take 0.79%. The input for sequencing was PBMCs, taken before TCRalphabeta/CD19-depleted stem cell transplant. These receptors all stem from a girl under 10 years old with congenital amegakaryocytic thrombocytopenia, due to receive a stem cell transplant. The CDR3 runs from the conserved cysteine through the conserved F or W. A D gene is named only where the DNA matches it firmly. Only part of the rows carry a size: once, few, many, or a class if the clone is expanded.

CDR3 DNA: TGCGCCAGCAGCTTGAGCGGCCGAGCAAGGACCCAGTACTTC; CDR3 protein: CASSLSGRARTQYF; D gene: .; V gene: TRBV5-1; clone size: many; J gene: TRBJ2-5
CDR3 DNA: TGTGCCAGCAGTTACCACAAACAGTTTCGAGATACGCAGTATTTT; CDR3 protein: CASSYHKQFRDTQYF; D gene: .; V gene: TRBV6-5; clone size: .; J gene: TRBJ2-3
CDR3 DNA: TGCGCCAGCAGGCGGGGTAGCGGGAGCACAGATACGCAGTATTTT; CDR3 protein: CASRRGSGSTDTQYF; D gene: TRBD2; V gene: TRBV5-1; clone size: many; J gene: TRBJ2-3
CDR3 DNA: TGTGCCAGTATTCAACTAGCGGGAGACGAAGGTGAGCAGTTCTTC; CDR3 protein: CASIQLAGDEGEQFF; D gene: TRBD2; V gene: TRBV19; clone size: many; J gene: TRBJ2-1
CDR3 DNA: TGTGCCAGCAGCTTTCGGACGGGGGGGGACACAGATACGCAGTATTTT; CDR3 protein: CASSFRTGGDTDTQYF; D gene: TRBD2; V gene: TRBV7-9; clone size: few; J gene: TRBJ2-3
CDR3 DNA: TGTGCCAGCTCACGGACACAAGGTTCTGGGGAAAAACTGTTTTTT; CDR3 protein: CASSRTQGSGEKLFF; D gene: .; V gene: TRBV18; clone size: few; J gene: TRBJ1-4
CDR3 DNA: TGTGCCAGCAGCTTAGAAGGGACAGCGTTTTCCTATGGCTACACCTTC; CDR3 protein: CASSLEGTAFSYGYTF; D gene: TRBD1; V gene: TRBV7-8; clone size: many; J gene: TRBJ1-2
CDR3 DNA: TGTGCCACCAGCAGAACCCTAGGGCTAGCGGGAAACAATGAGCAGTTCTTC; CDR3 protein: CATSRTLGLAGNNEQFF; D gene: TRBD2; V gene: TRBV15; clone size: many; J gene: TRBJ2-1
CDR3 DNA: TGCAGTGCTAGAGATCGGTCTACCACCTACAATGAGCAGTTCTTC; CDR3 protein: CSARDRSTTYNEQFF; D gene: .; V gene: TRBV20-1; clone size: many; J gene: TRBJ2-1
CDR3 DNA: TGTGCCAGCAGCCCCTTCCTTACGACTTACGAGCAGTACTTC; CDR3 protein: CASSPFLTTYEQYF; D gene: .; V gene: TRBV12-3/TRBV12-4; clone size: many; J gene: TRBJ2-7
CDR3 DNA: TGCGCCAGCAGCTTGGGGCTTGACAGGGTGAACACTGAAGCTTTCTTT; CDR3 protein: CASSLGLDRVNTEAFF; D gene: TRBD1; V gene: TRBV5-1; clone size: many; J gene: TRBJ1-1
CDR3 DNA: TGCGCCAGCAGCGGCGGGAGCTGGGACTCCTACGAGCAGTACTTC; CDR3 protein: CASSGGSWDSYEQYF; D gene: TRBD2; V gene: TRBV5-1; clone size: .; J gene: TRBJ2-7
CDR3 DNA: TGCAGTGCTAGAGTTGGGACTAGCGGGGGTAGGTCCTACAATGAGCAGTTCTTC; CDR3 protein: CSARVGTSGGRSYNEQFF; D gene: TRBD2; V gene: TRBV20-1; clone size: .; J gene: TRBJ2-1
CDR3 DNA: TGTGCCATCAGTGGTCAGGGACTTAACACCGGGGAGCTGTTTTTT; CDR3 protein: CAISGQGLNTGELFF; D gene: .; V gene: TRBV10-3; clone size: many; J gene: TRBJ2-2
CDR3 DNA: TGCAGCGTTTCTTGGCAGAACACTGAAGCTTTCTTT; CDR3 protein: CSVSWQNTEAFF; D gene: .; V gene: TRBV29-1; clone size: many; J gene: TRBJ1-1
CDR3 DNA: TGTGCCACCAGCAGACGTGTGAACACTGAAGCTTTCTTT; CDR3 protein: CATSRRVNTEAFF; D gene: .; V gene: TRBV15; clone size: many; J gene: TRBJ1-1
CDR3 DNA: TGCGCCAGCAGCTTGGGTTTGGTGGACAAAAACATTCAGTACTTC; CDR3 protein: CASSLGLVDKNIQYF; D gene: .; V gene: TRBV5-1; clone size: .; J gene: TRBJ2-4
CDR3 DNA: TGTGCCAGCATACGGGACAGGGGATCCGAGCAGTACTTC; CDR3 protein: CASIRDRGSEQYF; D gene: TRBD1; V gene: TRBV28; clone size: .; J gene: TRBJ2-7
CDR3 DNA: TGTGCCAGCAGTTTCAGGACATCTGGAAACACCATATATTTT; CDR3 protein: CASSFRTSGNTIYF; D gene: .; V gene: TRBV12-3/TRBV12-4; clone size: many; J gene: TRBJ1-3